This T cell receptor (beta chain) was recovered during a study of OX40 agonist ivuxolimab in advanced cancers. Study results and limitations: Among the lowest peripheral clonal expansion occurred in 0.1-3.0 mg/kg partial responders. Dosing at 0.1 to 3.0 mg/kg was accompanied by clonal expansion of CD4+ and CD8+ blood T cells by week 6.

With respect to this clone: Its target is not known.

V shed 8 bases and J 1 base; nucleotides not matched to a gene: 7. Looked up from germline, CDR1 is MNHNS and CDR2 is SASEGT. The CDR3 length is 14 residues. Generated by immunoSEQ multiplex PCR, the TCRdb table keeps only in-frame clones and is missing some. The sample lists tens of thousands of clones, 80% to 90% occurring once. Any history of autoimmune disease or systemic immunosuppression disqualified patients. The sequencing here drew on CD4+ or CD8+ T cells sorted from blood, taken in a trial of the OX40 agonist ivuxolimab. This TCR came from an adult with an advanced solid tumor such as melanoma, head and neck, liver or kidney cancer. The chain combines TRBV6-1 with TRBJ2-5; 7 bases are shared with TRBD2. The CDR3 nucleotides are TGTGCCAGCGAGGTGCGGGGGATCCAAGAGACCCAGTACTTC. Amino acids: CASEVRGIQETQYF.